These T cell receptor beta chains were read from a single sample in a study of memory B cells and T cells in multiple sclerosis. Assay used: immunoSEQ multiplex PCR; TCRdb lists only in-frame clones, some missing. Of 13,000 to 15,000 clones listed, roughly two thirds were seen once; the top ten hold approximately 2.2%. The sequencing sample was made of memory (CD45RO+) CD4+ T cells from blood. The receptors come from a human donor with multiple sclerosis. The CDR3 runs from the conserved cysteine through the conserved F or W. A D gene is named only where the DNA matches it firmly. Clone size is given for some rows only: seen once, a few or many times, or a class if the clone is expanded.

V: TRBV5-1
J: TRBJ2-5
D: -
size: -
CDR3: CASSLGPMGSAVETQYF
DNA: TGCGCCAGCAGCTTGGGTCCGATGGGGAGCGCAGTGGAGACCCAGTACTTC

V: TRBV19
J: TRBJ1-4
D: TRBD1
size: -
CDR3: CASRIQGGAGGNELFF
DNA: TGTGCCAGTAGGATACAGGGTGGAGCAGGGGGTAACGAACTGTTTTTT

V: TRBV6-1
J: TRBJ2-1
D: -
size: -
CDR3: CASREGTSGEQFF
DNA: TGTGCCAGCAGGGAAGGGACCTCAGGGGAGCAGTTCTTC

V: TRBV6-5
J: TRBJ1-3
D: -
size: -
CDR3: CASRGAIGNTIYF
DNA: TGTGCCAGCAGGGGCGCGATAGGAAACACCATATATTTT

V: TRBV29-1
J: TRBJ1-3
D: -
size: -
CDR3: CSVGSGNTIYF
DNA: TGCAGCGTTGGTTCAGGAAACACCATATATTTT

V: TRBV5-1
J: TRBJ2-7
D: TRBD2
size: -
CDR3: CASSLEGGSFYEQYF
DNA: TGCGCCAGCAGCTTGGAAGGCGGGAGCTTCTACGAGCAGTACTTC

V: TRBV28
J: TRBJ2-3
D: -
size: -
CDR3: CASSPGGQVTDTQYF
DNA: TGTGCCAGCAGTCCCGGGGGGCAGGTCACAGATACGCAGTATTTT

V: TRBV5-1
J: TRBJ2-2
D: TRBD1
size: -
CDR3: CASSSGTGVGGELFF
DNA: TGCGCCAGCAGCTCCGGGACAGGGGTAGGCGGGGAGCTGTTTTTT

V: TRBV30
J: TRBJ1-1
D: -
size: -
CDR3: CAWKIMYGTEAFF
DNA: TGTGCCTGGAAAATTATGTACGGTACTGAAGCTTTCTTT

V: TRBV5-1
J: TRBJ1-2
D: -
size: -
CDR3: CASSLSADYGYTF
DNA: TGCGCCAGCAGCTTGTCTGCAGACTATGGCTACACCTTC

V: TRBV28
J: TRBJ2-2
D: TRBD2
size: -
CDR3: CASSYPGLAGGTGELFF
DNA: TGTGCCAGCAGTTACCCCGGACTAGCGGGAGGCACCGGGGAGCTGTTTTTT

V: TRBV4-2
J: TRBJ1-4
D: TRBD1
size: few
CDR3: CASSQDGGTGGEKLFF
DNA: TGTGCCAGCAGCCAAGATGGCGGGACAGGGGGCGAAAAACTGTTTTTT

V: TRBV5-1
J: TRBJ2-1
D: TRBD2
size: -
CDR3: CASSLVMSGRANEQFF
DNA: TGCGCCAGCAGCTTGGTGATGAGCGGGAGGGCCAATGAGCAGTTCTTC

V: TRBV5-4
J: TRBJ2-2
D: TRBD1
size: -
CDR3: CASSPGDRIITGELFF
DNA: TGTGCCAGCAGCCCGGGGGACAGGATAATCACCGGGGAGCTGTTTTTT

V: TRBV15
J: TRBJ1-2
D: -
size: -
CDR3: CATSLGRQGSNYGYTF
DNA: TGTGCCACCAGCCTAGGCCGGCAGGGCTCTAACTATGGCTACACCTTC

V: TRBV7-8
J: TRBJ1-6
D: TRBD1
size: -
CDR3: CASSLMSGQYNSPLHF
DNA: TGTGCCAGCAGCTTAATGTCGGGACAGTATAATTCACCCCTCCACTTT

V: TRBV19
J: TRBJ2-7
D: TRBD1
size: once
CDR3: CASSIGGTGAEQYF
DNA: TGTGCCAGTAGTATAGGCGGGACAGGGGCCGAGCAGTACTTC

V: TRBV4-2
J: TRBJ1-1
D: -
size: once
CDR3: CASSQDPGRNTEAFF
DNA: TGTGCCAGCAGCCAAGATCCGGGGAGGAACACTGAAGCTTTCTTT

V: TRBV28
J: TRBJ2-5
D: -
size: -
CDR3: CASSPKLVGPRTQYF
DNA: TGTGCCAGCAGTCCGAAGTTAGTTGGGCCAAGGACCCAGTACTTC

V: TRBV5-1
J: TRBJ2-7
D: -
size: -
CDR3: CASSLVRGKQYF
DNA: TGCGCCAGCAGCTTGGTACGGGGGAAGCAGTACTTC

V: TRBV27
J: TRBJ2-4
D: -
size: -
CDR3: CASMAGVGGNIQYF
DNA: TGTGCCAGCATGGCCGGGGTTGGGGGGAACATTCAGTACTTC

V: TRBV2
J: TRBJ2-7
D: -
size: -
CDR3: CASSGGGATYEQYF
DNA: TGTGCCAGCAGTGGTGGGGGGGCGACCTACGAGCAGTACTTC

V: TRBV2
J: TRBJ2-7
D: -
size: -
CDR3: CASGRGPPRNEQYF
DNA: TGTGCCAGCGGACGGGGTCCCCCTAGAAACGAGCAGTACTTC

V: TRBV10-3
J: TRBJ2-5
D: TRBD1
size: once
CDR3: CAIRGQSETQYF
DNA: TGTGCCATCAGGGGACAGTCAGAGACCCAGTACTTC